This entry features one T cell receptor beta chain sequence. Its specificity is not known. Generated by immunoSEQ multiplex PCR, the TCRdb table keeps only in-frame clones and is missing some. In the table there are around 150,000 clones, about 91% of which are singletons. V was trimmed by 0 bases and J by 0 bases, leaving 8 bases between them. The germline gives CDR1 LGHDT, CDR2 YNNKEL (reference sequence). The CDR3 has 16 amino acids. These data originate in a study of T cell responses to AZD1222 COVID-19 vaccine. Overall study findings and caveats: All repertoire sampling was performed exclusively after the peak T cell response.

The chain recombines TRBV3-1 (or the pseudogene TRBV3-2) with TRBJ1-4, with TRBD1 as a possible D gene (5 bases). The specimen was peripheral blood, collected 28 days after the second AZD1222 dose. This clonotype was obtained from an adult who received the AZD1222 COVID-19 vaccine. The CDR3 DNA sequence: TGTGCCAGCAGCCAAGATTGGGGCACAACTAATGAAAAACTGTTTTTT. Translated: CASSQDWGTTNEKLFF.